This record covers a single T cell receptor (beta chain). The antigen remains undetermined. This record belongs to a study of cytomegalovirus exposure and HLA in healthy donors. Overall study findings and caveats: High sensitivity and specificity were reportedly achieved when the classifier diagnosed cytomegalovirus status. Donors belonging to an Asian-associated ancestry cluster reportedly showed fewer N-insertions in productive TCRs than the approximately 640-donor mean, according to what a later analysis found. Beyond CMV serostatus, there was no information to go on about immune exposure. Prior analysis indicated that the majority of TCR beta V segments exhibited productivity approximately 87% or approximately 30% of the time.

The PCR had 60 Vbeta and 13 Jbeta primers. Profiled with immunoSEQ multiplex PCR; TCRdb holds only in-frame clones, not every one. This sample contains about 140,000 clones. The CDR3 is made up of 17 amino acids. Germline CDR1 reads SGHTA; CDR2 reads FQGNSA. With 4 bases clipped from V and 4 bases from J, the junction kept 12 bases outside the gene matches. Sample: PBMCs. The chain joins TRBV7-2 to TRBJ2-5; TRBD2 agrees at 10 bases. The receptor's source is a man aged 35 to 55 in good health and CMV-seronegative. The CDR3 DNA follows: TGTGCCAGCAGCTCACGTATGCCCTTAGCGGGGGGAGAGACCCAGTACTTC. Residues: CASSSRMPLAGGETQYF.